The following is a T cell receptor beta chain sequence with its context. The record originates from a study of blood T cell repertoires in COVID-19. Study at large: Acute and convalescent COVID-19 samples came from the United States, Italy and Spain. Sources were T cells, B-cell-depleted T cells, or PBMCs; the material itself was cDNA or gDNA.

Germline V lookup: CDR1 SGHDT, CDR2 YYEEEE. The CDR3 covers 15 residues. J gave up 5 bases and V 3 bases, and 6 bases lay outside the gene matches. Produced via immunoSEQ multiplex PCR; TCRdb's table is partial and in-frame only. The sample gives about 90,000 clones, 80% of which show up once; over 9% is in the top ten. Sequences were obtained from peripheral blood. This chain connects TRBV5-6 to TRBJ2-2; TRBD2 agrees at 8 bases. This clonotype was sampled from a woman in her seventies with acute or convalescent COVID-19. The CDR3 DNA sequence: TGTGCCAGCAGCTCCCGGACTAGCCGTACCGGGGAGCTGTTTTTT. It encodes CASSSRTSRTGELFF. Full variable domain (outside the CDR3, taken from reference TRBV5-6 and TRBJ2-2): DAGVTQSPTHLIKTRGQQVTLRCSPKSGHDTVSWYQQALGQGPQFIFQYYEEEERQRGNFPDRFSGHQFPNYSSELNVNALLLGDSALYLCASSSRTSRTGELFFGEGSRLTVL.